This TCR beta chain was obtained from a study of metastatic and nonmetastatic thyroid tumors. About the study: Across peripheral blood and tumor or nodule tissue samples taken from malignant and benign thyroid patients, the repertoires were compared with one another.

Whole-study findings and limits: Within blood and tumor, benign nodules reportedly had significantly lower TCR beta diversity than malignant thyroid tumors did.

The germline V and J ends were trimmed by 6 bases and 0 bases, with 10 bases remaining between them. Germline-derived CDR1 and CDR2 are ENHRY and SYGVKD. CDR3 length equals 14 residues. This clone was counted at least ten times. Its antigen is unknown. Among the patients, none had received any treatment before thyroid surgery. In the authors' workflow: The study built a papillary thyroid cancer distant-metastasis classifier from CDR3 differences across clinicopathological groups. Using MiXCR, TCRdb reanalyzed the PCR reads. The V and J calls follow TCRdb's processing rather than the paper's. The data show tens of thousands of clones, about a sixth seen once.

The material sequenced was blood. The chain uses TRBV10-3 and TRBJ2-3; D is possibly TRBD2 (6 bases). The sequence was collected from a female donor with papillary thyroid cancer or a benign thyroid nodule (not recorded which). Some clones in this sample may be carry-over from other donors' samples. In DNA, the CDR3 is TGTGCCATCAGACCGGGACTGAGCACAGATACGCAGTATTTT. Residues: CAIRPGLSTDTQYF.